This TCR beta chain is from a study of blood T cell repertoires in COVID-19. Study details: In each case, the material was cDNA or gDNA derived from T cells, B-cell-depleted T cells, or PBMCs.

Original methodology: Quantification of nucleated cells was approximated via reference gene primer amplification. The protocol was immunoSEQ multiplex PCR, while the TCRdb copy is restricted to in-frame clones and leaves out a portion. V, J and clone size are taken as reported in that table, and D and trimming were inferred from the DNA itself. The sample includes 29,000 or so clones, over 70% of them seen just once. There are 16 residues in the CDR3. The trim removed 5 bases at V and 4 bases at J, leaving 8 bases unmatched. The germline V gene has CDR1 SEHNR and CDR2 FQNEAQ (reference sequence). The receptor was derived from a woman in her 70s with active or convalescent COVID-19. This sequence joins TRBV7-9 and TRBJ2-2; 9 bases are shared with TRBD1. The sequencing sample was made of peripheral blood. CDR3 residues: CASSQQTGGSTGELFF. The CDR3 DNA reads TGTGCCAGCAGCCAACAGACAGGGGGGAGCACCGGGGAGCTGTTTTTT. The variable domain in full, completed from reference TRBV7-9 and TRBJ2-2, reads DTGVSQNPRHKITKRGQNVTFRCDPISEHNRLYWYRQTLGQGPEFLTYFQNEAQLEKSRLLSDRFSAERPKGSFSTLEIQRTEQGDSAMYLCASSQQTGGSTGELFFGEGSRLTVL.